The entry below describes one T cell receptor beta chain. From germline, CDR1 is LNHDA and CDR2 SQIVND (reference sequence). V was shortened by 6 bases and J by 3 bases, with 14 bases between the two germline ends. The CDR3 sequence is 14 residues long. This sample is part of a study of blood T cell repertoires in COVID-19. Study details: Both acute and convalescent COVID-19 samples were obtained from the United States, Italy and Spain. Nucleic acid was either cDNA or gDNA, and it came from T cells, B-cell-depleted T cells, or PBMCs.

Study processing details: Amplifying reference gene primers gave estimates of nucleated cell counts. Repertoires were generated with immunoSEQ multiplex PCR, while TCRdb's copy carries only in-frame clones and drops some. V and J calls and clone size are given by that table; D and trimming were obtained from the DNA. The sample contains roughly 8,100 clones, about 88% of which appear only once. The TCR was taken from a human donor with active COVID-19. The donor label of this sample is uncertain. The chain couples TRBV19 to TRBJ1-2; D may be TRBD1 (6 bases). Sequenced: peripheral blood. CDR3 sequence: CASRDSQDYYGYTF. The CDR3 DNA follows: TGTGCCAGTAGGGACAGCCAAGATTACTATGGCTACACCTTC.